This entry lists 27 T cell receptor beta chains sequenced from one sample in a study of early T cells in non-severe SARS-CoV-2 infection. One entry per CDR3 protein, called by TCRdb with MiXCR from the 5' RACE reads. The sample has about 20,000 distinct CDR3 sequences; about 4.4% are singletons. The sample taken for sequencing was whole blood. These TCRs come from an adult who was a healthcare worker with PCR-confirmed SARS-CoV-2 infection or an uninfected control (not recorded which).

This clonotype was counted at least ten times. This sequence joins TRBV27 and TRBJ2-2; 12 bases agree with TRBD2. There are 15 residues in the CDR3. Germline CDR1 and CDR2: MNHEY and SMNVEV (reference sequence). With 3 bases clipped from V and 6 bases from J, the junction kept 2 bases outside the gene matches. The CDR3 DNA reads TGTGCCAGCAGTTTGACTAGCGGGGGAGCCGGGGAGCTGTTTTTT. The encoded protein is CASSLTSGGAGELFF.

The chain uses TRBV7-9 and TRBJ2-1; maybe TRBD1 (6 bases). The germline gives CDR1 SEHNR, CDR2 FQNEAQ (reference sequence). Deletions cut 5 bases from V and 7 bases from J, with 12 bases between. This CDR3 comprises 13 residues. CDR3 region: CASSPTRGNEQFF. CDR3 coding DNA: TGTGCCAGCAGCCCCACTAGGGGGAATGAGCAGTTCTTC.

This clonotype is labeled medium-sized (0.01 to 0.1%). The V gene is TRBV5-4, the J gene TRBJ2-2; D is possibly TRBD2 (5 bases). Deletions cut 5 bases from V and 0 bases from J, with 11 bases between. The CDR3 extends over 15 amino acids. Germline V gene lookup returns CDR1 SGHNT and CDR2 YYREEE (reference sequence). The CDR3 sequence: CASRKDGTNTGELFF. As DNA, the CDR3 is TGTGCCAGCAGAAAAGACGGGACGAACACCGGGGAGCTGTTTTTT.

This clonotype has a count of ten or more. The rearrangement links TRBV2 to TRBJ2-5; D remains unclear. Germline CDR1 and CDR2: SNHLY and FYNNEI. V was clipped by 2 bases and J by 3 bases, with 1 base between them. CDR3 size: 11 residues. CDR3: CASSEKETQYF. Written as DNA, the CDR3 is TGTGCCAGCAGTGAAAAAGAGACCCAGTACTTC.

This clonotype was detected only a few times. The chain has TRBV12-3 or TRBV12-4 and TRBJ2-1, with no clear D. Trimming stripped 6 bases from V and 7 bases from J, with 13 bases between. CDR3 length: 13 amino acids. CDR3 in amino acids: CASSPPLGNEQFF. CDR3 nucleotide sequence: TGTGCCAGCAGCCCCCCTTTGGGGAATGAGCAGTTCTTC.

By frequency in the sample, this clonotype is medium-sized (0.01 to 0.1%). The CDR3 sequence: CASSLGVAVGEGREQYF. The CDR3 DNA reads TGTGCCAGCAGCTTAGGGGTGGCTGTGGGGGAGGGCCGCGAGCAGTACTTC. The V call is TRBV7-2, the J call TRBJ2-7; 7 bases align to TRBD2. The trim removed 1 base at V and 6 bases at J, leaving 15 bases unmatched. The CDR3 length is 17 residues. The germline V gene has CDR1 SGHTA and CDR2 FQGNSA.

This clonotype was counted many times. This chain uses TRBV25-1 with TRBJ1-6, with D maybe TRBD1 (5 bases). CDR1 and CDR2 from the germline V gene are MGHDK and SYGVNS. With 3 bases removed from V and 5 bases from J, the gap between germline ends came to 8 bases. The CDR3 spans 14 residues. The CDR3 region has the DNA TGTGCCAGCAGTGACGGGACGAATAATTCACCCCTCCACTTT. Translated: CASSDGTNNSPLHF.

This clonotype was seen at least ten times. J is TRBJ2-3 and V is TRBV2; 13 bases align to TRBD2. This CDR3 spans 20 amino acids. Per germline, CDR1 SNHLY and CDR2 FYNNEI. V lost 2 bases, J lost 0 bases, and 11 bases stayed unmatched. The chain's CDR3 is CASSETPGLAGPSSTDTQYF. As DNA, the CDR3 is TGTGCCAGCAGTGAAACCCCGGGACTAGCGGGGCCCTCTAGCACAGATACGCAGTATTTT.

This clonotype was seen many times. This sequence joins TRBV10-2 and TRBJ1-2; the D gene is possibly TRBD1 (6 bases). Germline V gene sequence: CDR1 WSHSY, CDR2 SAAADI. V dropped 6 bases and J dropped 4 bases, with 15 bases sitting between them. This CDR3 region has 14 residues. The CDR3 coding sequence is TGCGCCAGCAGAGACTCCGGGACACTCTATGGCTACACCTTC. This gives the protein CASRDSGTLYGYTF.

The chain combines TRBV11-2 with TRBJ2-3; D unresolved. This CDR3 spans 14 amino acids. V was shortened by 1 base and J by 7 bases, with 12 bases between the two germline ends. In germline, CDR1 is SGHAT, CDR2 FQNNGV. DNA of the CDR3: TGTGCCAGCAGCTTAGCCCATTACTCAAATACGCAGTATTTT. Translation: CASSLAHYSNTQYF.

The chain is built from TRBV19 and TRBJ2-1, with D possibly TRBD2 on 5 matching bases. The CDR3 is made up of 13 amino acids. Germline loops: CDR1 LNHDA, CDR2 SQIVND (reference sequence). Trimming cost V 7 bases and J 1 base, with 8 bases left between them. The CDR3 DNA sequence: TGTGCCAGTATCGGGGATTCCTACAATGAGCAGTTCTTC. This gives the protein CASIGDSYNEQFF.

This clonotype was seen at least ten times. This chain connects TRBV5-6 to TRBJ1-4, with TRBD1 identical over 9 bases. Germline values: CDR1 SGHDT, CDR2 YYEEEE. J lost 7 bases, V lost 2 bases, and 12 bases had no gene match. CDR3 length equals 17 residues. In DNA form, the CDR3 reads TGTGCCAGCAGCTTACTACCGGGACAGGGTGGTAGTGAAAAACTGTTTTTT. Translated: CASSLLPGQGGSEKLFF.

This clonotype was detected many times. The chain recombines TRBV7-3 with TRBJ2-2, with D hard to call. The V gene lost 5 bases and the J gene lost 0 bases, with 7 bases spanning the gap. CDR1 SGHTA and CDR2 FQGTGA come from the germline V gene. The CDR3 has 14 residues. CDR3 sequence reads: CASSKLANTGELFF. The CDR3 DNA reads TGTGCCAGCAGCAAGCTAGCGAACACCGGGGAGCTGTTTTTT. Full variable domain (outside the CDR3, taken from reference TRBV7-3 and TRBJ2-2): GAGVSQTPSNKVTEKGKYVELRCDPISGHTALYWYRQSLGQGPEFLIYFQGTGAADDSGLPNDRFFAVRPEGSVSTLKIQRTERGDSAVYLCASSKLANTGELFFGEGSRLTVL.

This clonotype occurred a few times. CDR3 sequence: CASSLAVNYGYTF. CDR3 sequence (DNA): TGTGCCAGCAGCTTAGCAGTTAACTATGGCTACACCTTC. The genes are TRBV7-6 and TRBJ1-2; D uncertain. This CDR3 spans 13 amino acids. The V gene lost 0 bases and the J gene lost 1 base, with 3 bases spanning the gap. Per germline, CDR1 SGHVS and CDR2 FNYEAQ.

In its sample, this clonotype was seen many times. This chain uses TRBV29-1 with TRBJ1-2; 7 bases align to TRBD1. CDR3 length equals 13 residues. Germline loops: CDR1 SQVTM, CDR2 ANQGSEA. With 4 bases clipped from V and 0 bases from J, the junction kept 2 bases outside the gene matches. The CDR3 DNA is TGCAGCGTTGGACAGGGAGCTAACTATGGCTACACCTTC. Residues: CSVGQGANYGYTF.

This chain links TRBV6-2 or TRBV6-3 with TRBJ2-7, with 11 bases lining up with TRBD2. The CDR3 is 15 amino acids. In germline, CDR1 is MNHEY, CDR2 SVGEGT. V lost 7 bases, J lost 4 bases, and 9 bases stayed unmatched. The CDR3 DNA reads TGTGCCAGCACCCTTCTAGCGGGAGGAGGGTACGAGCAGTACTTC. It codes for CASTLLAGGGYEQYF.

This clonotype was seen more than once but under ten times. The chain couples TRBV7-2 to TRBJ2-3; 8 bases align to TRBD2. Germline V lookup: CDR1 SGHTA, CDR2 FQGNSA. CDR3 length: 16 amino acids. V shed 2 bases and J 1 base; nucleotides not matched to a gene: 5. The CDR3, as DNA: TGTGCCAGCAGCTTAATGGCGGGGGGCCGCACAGATACGCAGTATTTT. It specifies CASSLMAGGRTDTQYF.

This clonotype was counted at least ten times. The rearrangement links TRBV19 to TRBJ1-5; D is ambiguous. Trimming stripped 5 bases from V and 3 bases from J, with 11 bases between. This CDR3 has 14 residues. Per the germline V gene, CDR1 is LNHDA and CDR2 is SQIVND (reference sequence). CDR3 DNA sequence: TGTGCCAGTAGTCTTGGGCGACTCAATCAGCCCCAGCATTTT. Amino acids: CASSLGRLNQPQHF.

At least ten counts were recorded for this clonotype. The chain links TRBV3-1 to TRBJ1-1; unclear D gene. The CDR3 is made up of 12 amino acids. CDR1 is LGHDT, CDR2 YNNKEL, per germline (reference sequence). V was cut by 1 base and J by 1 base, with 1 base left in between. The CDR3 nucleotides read TGTGCCAGCAGCCAAGGGAACACTGAAGCTTTCTTT. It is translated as CASSQGNTEAFF. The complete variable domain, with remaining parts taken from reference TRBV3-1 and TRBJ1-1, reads DTAVSQTPKYLVTQMGNDKSIKCEQNLGHDTMYWYKQDSKKFLKIMFSYNNKELIINETVPNRFSPKSPDKAHLNLHINSLELGDSAVYFCASSQGNTEAFFGQGTRLTVV.

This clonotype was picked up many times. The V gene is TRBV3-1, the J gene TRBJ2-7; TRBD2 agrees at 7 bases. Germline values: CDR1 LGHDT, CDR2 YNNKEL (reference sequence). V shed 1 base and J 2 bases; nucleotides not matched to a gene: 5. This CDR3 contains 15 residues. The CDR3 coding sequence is TGTGCCAGCAGCCAAGTTTGGGGGGGACCCTACGAGCAGTACTTC. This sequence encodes CASSQVWGGPYEQYF.

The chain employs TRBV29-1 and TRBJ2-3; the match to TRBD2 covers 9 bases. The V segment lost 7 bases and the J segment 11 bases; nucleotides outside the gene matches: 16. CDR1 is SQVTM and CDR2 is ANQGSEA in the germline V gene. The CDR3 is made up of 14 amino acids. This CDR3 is CSAIKLAGKYGQYF. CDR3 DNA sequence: TGCAGCGCTATCAAGCTAGCGGGGAAATATGGGCAGTATTTT.

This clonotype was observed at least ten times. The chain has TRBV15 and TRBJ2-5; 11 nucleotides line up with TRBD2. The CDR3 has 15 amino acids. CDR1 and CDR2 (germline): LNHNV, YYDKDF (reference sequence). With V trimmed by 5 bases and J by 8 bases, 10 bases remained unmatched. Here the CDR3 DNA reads TGTGCCACCAGCTCCGCCGGGCTAGCGGGAGGCACCCAGTACTTC. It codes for CATSSAGLAGGTQYF.

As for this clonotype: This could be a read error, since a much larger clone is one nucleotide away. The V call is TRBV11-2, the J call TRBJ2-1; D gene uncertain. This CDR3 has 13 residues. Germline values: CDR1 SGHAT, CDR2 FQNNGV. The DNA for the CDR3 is TGTGCCAGCAGCTTAGCACGGTACAATGGGCAGTTCTTC. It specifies CASSLARYNGQFF.

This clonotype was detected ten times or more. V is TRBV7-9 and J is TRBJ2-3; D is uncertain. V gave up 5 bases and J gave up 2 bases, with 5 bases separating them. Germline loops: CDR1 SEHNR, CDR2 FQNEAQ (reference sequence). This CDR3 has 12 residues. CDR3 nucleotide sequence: TGTGCCAGCAGCCAAGACACAGATACGCAGTATTTT. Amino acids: CASSQDTDTQYF.

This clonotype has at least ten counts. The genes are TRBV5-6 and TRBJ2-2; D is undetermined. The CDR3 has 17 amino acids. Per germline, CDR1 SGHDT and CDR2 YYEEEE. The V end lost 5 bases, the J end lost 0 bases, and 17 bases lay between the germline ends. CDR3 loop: CASRPRMRTPNTGELFF. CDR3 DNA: TGTGCCAGCAGGCCCCGGATGAGAACCCCGAACACCGGGGAGCTGTTTTTT.

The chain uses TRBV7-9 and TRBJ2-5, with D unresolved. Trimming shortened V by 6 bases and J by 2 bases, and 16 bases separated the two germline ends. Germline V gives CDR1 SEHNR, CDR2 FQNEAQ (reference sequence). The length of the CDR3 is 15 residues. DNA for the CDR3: TGTGCCAGCAGACTCGGTCCCTTTGGGCAAGAGACCCAGTACTTC. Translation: CASRLGPFGQETQYF.

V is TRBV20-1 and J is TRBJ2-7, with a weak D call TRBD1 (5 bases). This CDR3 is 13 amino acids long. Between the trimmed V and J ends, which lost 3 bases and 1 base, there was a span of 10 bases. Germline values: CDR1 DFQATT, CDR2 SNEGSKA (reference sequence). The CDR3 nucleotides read TGCAGTGCTAGGGAGACAGCTTCCTACGAGCAGTACTTC. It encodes CSARETASYEQYF.